The present TCR beta chain was sequenced within a study of CD8+CD57+ T cells in acquired aplastic anemia. About the study: Sorted CD4+ plus CD8+ cells gave DNA averaging approximately 3.2 ug. An average of approximately 11 million reads for CD4+ cells was obtained from healthy donors.

A word on this clonotype: Its antigen is not known.

CDR1 is LNHDA, CDR2 SQIVND, per germline (reference sequence). Deletions cut 4 bases from V and 3 bases from J, with 12 bases between. This CDR3 is 14 amino acids long. Genomic DNA constituted the template upon which TCR beta VDJ and CDR3 profiling was performed. TCRdb reanalysed the reads using MiXCR and keeps one entry per CDR3 protein. The sample holds around 190,000 distinct CDR3 sequences, 50% to 55% seen once. Findings and limits, study-wide: Patients did not significantly differ from controls in CD8+ Simpson's diversity. The same twenty-nine CD8+ CDR3 sequences occurred in patients and in controls.

This TCR was recovered from a human donor in good health, serving as a control. The sample consisted of sorted CD4+, CD8+, or CD8+CD57+ T cells (not recorded which) from PBMCs. The chain is built from TRBV19 and TRBJ1-2, with no clear D. CDR3 nucleotides: TGTGCCAGTAGTAACGGCCCAGGCTACTATGGCTACACCTTC. Translating it yields CASSNGPGYYGYTF.